This T cell receptor (beta chain) is drawn from a study of cytomegalovirus exposure and HLA in healthy donors (dated by TCRdb to about 2017). As for the study more broadly: An earlier analysis of a few hundred of the donors reported roughly 300 Gb of sequence data and 100 million to 120 million unique TCR beta sequences obtained from about 200 million T cells. Among around 400 genotyped donors of the cohort, an average of about 240,000 unique TCR beta nucleotide sequences was sequenced per donor, of which about 18% were non-productive. In addition to the first cohort of 666 subjects, a separate validation cohort of 100 to 150 different subjects was used. Donor age, sex, ethnicity and CMV serostatus were collected together with the repertoire data. HLA typing covered class I and class II loci at four-digit resolution. The later analysis used no new phenotypic data to find candidate immune exposures, relying instead on TCR beta sequences and their occurrence across donors. About five DR-DQ haplotypes were treated as single units for association and clustering because of strong linkage in the cohort. The aim of the study was to test whether cataloging public T cell receptors could identify signatures of past pathogen exposure. In a later genetic analysis, genome-wide SNP genotypes for about 65% of the roughly 670 donors were used, and that subset was treated as a discovery cohort. To predict cytomegalovirus infection status, the study brought together high-throughput TCR immunosequencing, statistical association of individual TCRs with disease status, and machine learning. The study used immunosequencing to profile the T cell repertoires of some 600 subjects and linked those repertoires to cytomegalovirus serostatus. Roughly 300 gigabases of sequencing data and 75 million to 85 million unique TCR sequences made up an early release that covered about 640 HLA-typed donors. All discovery cohort repertoires had been generated using a single sequencing platform. A later analysis re-analyzed previously published TCR beta repertoires from about 730 donors and added high-resolution HLA genotyping to study TCR occurrence patterns. The number of donors typed differed by locus, with 629-630 for A, B, C, DRB1 and DQB1, 522 for DQA1, 600 to 610 for DPA1, and roughly 450 for DPB1. In an earlier analysis of a few hundred of the donors, high-throughput TCR beta sequencing was used to judge whether each TCR beta V gene segment behaved as functional or pseudogenic. Among the roughly 370 genotyped donors, around 79% belonged to the genetic ancestry cluster associated with self-reported Caucasian donors. The study at large found these results: Broadly in line with IMGT annotations, most TCR beta V segments showed up in productive rearrangements about 87% or about 30% of the time in an earlier analysis of 587 of the donors. Cytomegalovirus status was reported to be diagnosed by the classifier with high specificity and sensitivity in both the original and validation cohorts. A later analysis found that HLA-associated TCR beta chains were more clonally expanded and had lower generation probabilities than equally common non-associated chains. Linkage disequilibrium might explain the correlated functional status among segregating V segments, but an unknown experimental factor could not be excluded. A later genetic analysis associated a missense DCLRE1C variant with V-gene and J-gene trimming of TCR beta chains, and an independent cohort replicated the association. Specific HLA alleles were associated with 15,000 to 20,000 TCR beta sequences at a false discovery rate of 0.05 in a later analysis. In vitro tests confirmed that a few of the cytomegalovirus-associated TCR beta chains recognize cytomegalovirus antigens. HLA typing was unavailable for some donors at each locus, so association tests used only the typed subset. Sequencing depth was assumed to be roughly uniform across donors in the presence/absence analyses, though that assumption may not hold. This cohort had only TCR beta chains sequenced, and the lack of alpha or paired-chain data limited which features could be detected. Across donors, most TCR sequences were observed very rarely, whereas some public TCRs were present in many individuals. A group of highly shared sequence variants was considered likely to be a technical artifact of the sequencing pipeline. A further reported finding was that TCR beta sequences accurately predicted the HLA-A and HLA-B alleles for most subjects in the first cohort. The study gave a list of roughly 150 TCR beta chains associated with cytomegalovirus. Roughly 17 rarely observed V segments, including chromosome 9 orphons, were excluded from the earlier analysis of several hundred of the donors because counts were too low. When HLA alleles, especially DR and DQ, strongly co-occurred, TCR associations were difficult to assign to individual alleles. A later analysis found that TCR association rates varied across HLA loci, with DRB1 alleles showing the most associated TCRs and HLA-C alleles the fewest. According to a later genetic analysis, donors in an Asian-associated ancestry cluster had fewer N-insertions in productive TCRs than the approximately 700-donor mean. A later analysis reported that several top co-occurrence clusters appeared linked to parvovirus B19, influenza, CMV and Epstein-Barr virus. Immune exposure information for the cohort was limited to CMV serostatus. In a later analysis, most CMV-associated TCR beta chains were found to appear HLA-restricted, with HLA associations seemingly driven largely by CMV exposure. The authors suggested that the approach could potentially be generalized to other disease states and immunological phenotypes.

The cohort consisted of 666 healthy bone marrow donors. At the time of sampling, every cohort member was nominally healthy, though immune exposures that went unrecorded were likely present. The donor was CMV seropositive and belonged to the group of 250 to 300 seropositive cohort members. Every donor gave a peripheral blood sample, and the peripheral blood mononuclear cells from that sample were used for TCR beta sequencing. Genomic DNA extraction from the blood cell samples was performed with the Qiagen DNeasy Blood Extraction Kit. The library came from the immunoSEQ multiplex PCR assay. For the multiplex PCR, a mixture combining 60 forward primers for TCR Vbeta segments and 13 reverse primers for TCR Jbeta segments was used. The CDR3 region of rearranged TCR beta genes was amplified from genomic DNA with a multiplex PCR assay. The amplified TCR beta libraries were sequenced on the Illumina HiSeq System as 87-base-pair reads. The study's processing was this. A later analysis tallied around 80 million unique TCR beta chains across the 700 or so repertoires, and some 12 million of those chains were shared by two or more donors. To remove PCR and sequencing errors, raw reads were error-corrected and collapsed into unique sequences using a nearest-neighbor algorithm that merged closely related sequences. V, D and J gene segments were assigned by aligning CDR3 sequences to IMGT reference sequences. For a sequence to be retained, at least a six-nucleotide match to both a V gene segment and a J gene segment was required. Rearrangements were called productive when the CDR3 lacked stop codons and stayed in frame with V and J; all others were non-productive. Following IMGT convention, CDR3 was defined as the stretch from the second conserved V-encoded cysteine to the conserved J-encoded phenylalanine. The earlier analysis of 550 to 650 of the donors excluded any sequence lacking an unambiguous match to a single V gene segment. An earlier analysis of just under 600 of the donors called V segments functional above 56.7% productive rearrangements and segregating when the between-donor standard deviation exceeded 5%. A statistical classification framework was built to diagnose cytomegalovirus status from the catalog of TCR beta chain sequences. V and J gene assignment, in a later analysis, came from comparing TCR nucleotide sequences with IMGT/GENE-DB human TR gene sequences. Using the TCRdist pipeline, a later analysis assigned CDR3 sequences along with most-parsimonious VDJ recombination scenarios. A later analysis defined each TCR beta chain by its CDR3 amino acid sequence plus V-gene family, and excluded reads lacking a unique V-gene family. To address suspected cross-contamination and a sequencing artifact, a later analysis removed 550 to 750 highly shared, low-generation-probability nucleotide sequences. A later analysis calculated a clonal expansion index for each public chain from normalized within-repertoire ranks of inferred template counts. In a later analysis, generation probabilities were computed with a VDJ recombination model fitted to out-of-frame rearrangements, and the resulting probabilities were checked against IGoR. In a later analysis, TCR-TCR, TCR-HLA and TCR-CMV co-occurrence was scored with hypergeometric tests, and a repertoire-size bias correction was applied to TCR pairs. In a later analysis, false discovery rates were estimated by permuting HLA or CMV assignments 20 times. A later analysis grouped co-occurring TCRs with DBSCAN, adding TCRdist sequence similarity when clustering within HLA-allele-positive subsets. Co-occurrence clustering excluded repertoires with fewer than 30,000 or more than 120,000 public chains, plus five with anomalous nucleotide sharing. Imported from immuneACCESS, the table was reduced by TCRdb to in-frame sequences with V and J called. These copies leave out some clones; in studies compared against another copy, an unresolved V gene accounts for under half, and the cause of the remainder is not known. Clonal size and the V and J genes are those of that table, whereas D and trimming came from the DNA. Counted in this sample were 150,000 or so clones; about two thirds of them appeared once. The ten largest clones add up to roughly 10% of the sample.

Of note for this clone: The clone's antigen remains unknown. Base-call qualities are not available, and no considerably larger clone is one nucleotide away.

The sequence was collected from a man aged 25-40 years in good health and CMV-seropositive. Sequencing input: PBMCs.

The sequenced DNA: TGTGCCAGCAGTTACACTAGAGGCTCGATTAATGAAAAACTGTTTTTT. Its translation is CASSYTRGSINEKLFF. The chain uses TRBV6-5 and TRBJ1-4; no D segment can be confidently identified. Reading from cysteine to phenylalanine, the CDR3 counts 16 amino acids. Only CDR3 DNA is held: 48 bases, read in frame from base 1. The germline V gene provides CDR1 MNHEY and CDR2 SVGAGI. V and J are truncated by 2 bases and 4 bases respectively, leaving an intervening sequence of 14 bases.